This T cell receptor beta chain was captured in a study of cytomegalovirus exposure and HLA in healthy donors. The study's findings and limits: Published work reported that the classifier diagnosed cytomegalovirus status with high specificity and sensitivity. In terms of immune exposure information, only CMV serostatus was available. A later analysis linked a missense variant in DCLRE1C to the trimming of TCR beta V and J genes.

In regard to this clone: The target antigen is unknown.

PCR involved 60 Vbeta and 13 Jbeta primers. The repertoire was sequenced with immunoSEQ multiplex PCR; TCRdb's copy has only in-frame clones and lacks some. Among about 200,000 clones listed, 82% were seen once. The CDR3 spans 14 residues. Trimming took 5 bases from V and 5 from J, leaving 14 bases between them. CDR1 is MNHEY and CDR2 is SVGAGI in the germline V gene. This clonotype was sampled from a woman in her 40s in good health and CMV-seronegative. J is TRBJ2-3 and V is TRBV6-5; TRBD2 is a possible D gene (6 bases). Sequencing was carried out using PBMCs. The CDR3 DNA reads as TGTGCCAGCAGTCCCCTGGGGGGTGAAGATACGCAGTATTTT. Translated, it gives CASSPLGGEDTQYF.